This T cell receptor beta chain appears in the sequencing data of a study of T cell responses to AZD1222 COVID-19 vaccine (TCRdb year 2021). About the full investigation: AZD1222 recipients given second doses at about 4 weeks or at about 12 weeks were pooled, since spike-specific TCR depth and breadth were not found to differ between the two schedules. TCR sequencing was performed for approximately 240 trial participants, of whom around 200 were given two doses of AZD1222 and around 26 were given two doses of MenACWY control vaccine. Enrollment into the trials was organized by age into subgroups of 18-55, 56-69 and 70-plus years, and those subgroups contained roughly 150, 30 and 60 TCR-sequenced participants, respectively. Here is what the overall study found, with its caveats: Participants were mostly white British and included more females than males, and it was suggested by the authors that clonal diversity may have been underestimated. CD4 TCRs associated with the vaccine covered the entire spike protein, and the dominant responses were in regions 160-218 and 743-854. Conclusions about previously exposed vaccinees are limited, since just six AZD1222 recipients were seropositive for SARS-CoV-2 at baseline. Because no day 14 peak-response samples were available, repertoires were characterized only after the peak T cell response. A significant rise in spike-specific TCR breadth and depth was observed after two AZD1222 doses relative to day 0 and relative to MenACWY recipients. Epitopes outside the regions mutated in the B.1.351 and B.1.1.7 variants were reportedly recognized by nearly half of the unique spike-specific TCRs. In the small 56-69-year group, the increase in depth fell short of significance, most likely because of low power.

CDR1 and CDR2, looked up from the germline V gene, are SQVTM and ANQGSEA. V loses 0 bases, J loses 0 bases, and the germline ends lie 5 bases apart. Taken from cysteine to phenylalanine, the CDR3 has 13 residues. Only CDR3 DNA is held: 39 bases, read in frame from base 1. The CDR3 regions of human TCRbeta chains were analyzed by immunosequencing. Per the authors' processing: Repertoire TCRs were matched against a reference library of SARS-CoV-2-specific TCRs generated with the MIRA antigen-specificity platform. Breadth was defined as the fraction of unique TCRs that were SARS-CoV-2-associated, and depth was defined as the fraction of total T cells that were SARS-CoV-2-associated. Using the MIRA data, each spike-specific TCR was assigned both to the spike region to which the TCR was reactive and to a CD4 or CD8 class. Log10-transformed breadth and depth values were compared by one-way ANOVA with Sidak's multiple comparisons tests. In its TCRdb copy, this immuneACCESS table keeps in-frame sequences only and misses some clones. Where compared with another copy, unresolved V genes explain less than half of these, and the others have no known cause. V and J calls and clone size follow that table, whereas D and trimming were derived from the DNA. This sample comprises under 200,000 clones, 85% to 95% of them detected only once. Over 1% of the sample belongs to the ten largest clones.

Per the publication, the time point label means: baseline before first vaccination. Vaccinee samples came from UK trials COV001 and COV002, including a single-blind randomized controlled phase 2/3 trial of AZD1222 (ChAdOx1 nCoV-19) in healthy adults. Trial participant PBMC samples were collected at day 0 and day 28 after the second dose for TCRbeta chain sequencing. A note on this clone: Which antigen it targets is not known. One base away there is no much larger clone; base qualities are not given.

The chain employs TRBV29-1 and TRBJ1-1; the D gene remains uncertain. The input for sequencing was peripheral blood, taken on day 0 of AZD1222 vaccination. The TCR sequence derives from an adult in good health. The DNA sequence follows: TGCAGCGTTGAAGATCGTATGAACACTGAAGCTTTCTTT. Translated, it gives CSVEDRMNTEAFF.